These T cell receptor beta chains were read from a single sample in a study of cytomegalovirus exposure and HLA in healthy donors. Repertoires were generated with immunoSEQ multiplex PCR, while TCRdb's copy carries only in-frame clones and drops some. Counted here are 76,000 or so clones, roughly 73% occurring once; the ten biggest clones make up roughly a sixth. Sequencing was carried out using PBMCs. Receptors were obtained from a woman aged 40 to 50 in good health and CMV-seropositive. Each CDR3 is given with its conserved first and last residue. A D gene is named only where the DNA matches it firmly. Rows may omit the clone size; those that give it use once, few, many or a size class.

TRBV5-1	TRBJ2-3	TRBD2	-	TGCGCCAGCAGCTTGCGCACTAGCGGACTCACAGATACGCAGTATTTT	CASSLRTSGLTDTQYF
TRBV6-5	TRBJ2-1	TRBD1	-	TGTGCCAGTTCGGGGACAGGAGCAAATTACAATGAGCAGTTCTTC	CASSGTGANYNEQFF
TRBV7-2	TRBJ1-5	-	-	TGTGCCAGCAGCTTAGGGACGGGAAATCAGCCCCAGCATTTT	CASSLGTGNQPQHF
TRBV28	TRBJ1-5	-	-	TGTGCCAGCGGGAGTTGGGGGCGCGACGATCAGCCCCAGCATTTT	CASGSWGRDDQPQHF
TRBV19	TRBJ2-6	-	few	TGTGCCAGTACTTCTCCCCTCGGGGGCTCTGGGGCCAACGTCCTGACTTTC	CASTSPLGGSGANVLTF
TRBV6-1	TRBJ1-5	-	-	TGTGCCAGCAGTGAAGCGCGGGGGGATGGGTGGAGGAATCAGCCCCAGCATTTT	CASSEARGDGWRNQPQHF
TRBV4-3	TRBJ2-2	-	-	TGCGCCAGCAGCCAAGATATCGTGGCAGGGGAGACCGGGGAGCTGTTTTTT	CASSQDIVAGETGELFF
TRBV5-1	TRBJ2-2	TRBD2	-	TGCGCCAGCAGCTTGCTCTCTAGCGGGGGGGCGAGGGAGCTGTTTTTT	CASSLLSSGGARELFF
TRBV6-5	TRBJ2-7	TRBD1	-	TGTGCCAGCAGTTACTCGACAGGGGTTGGGGAGCAGTACTTC	CASSYSTGVGEQYF
TRBV7-6	TRBJ2-5	TRBD2	-	TGTGCCAGCAGCTTAGGTAGCGGGGGGCAAGAGACCCAGTACTTC	CASSLGSGGQETQYF
TRBV19	TRBJ2-1	TRBD1	-	TGTGCCAGTAGTATCCGTTCAGGGGGGACAGGGTCCTACAATGAGCAGTTCTTC	CASSIRSGGTGSYNEQFF
TRBV7-9	TRBJ1-2	-	-	TGTGCCAGCAGCTTAAAAACGGAGCTCCGCTACACCTTC	CASSLKTELRYTF
TRBV18	TRBJ1-5	TRBD1	-	TGTGCCAGCTCACCAGCCGGGACAGGTAATCAGCCCCAGCATTTT	CASSPAGTGNQPQHF
TRBV10-3	TRBJ2-7	-	-	TGTGCCATCGGGGCGGCCCCTACCTACGAGCAGTACTTC	CAIGAAPTYEQYF
TRBV28	TRBJ1-2	TRBD1	-	TGTGCCAGCAGGCCCGGACAGGACTATGGCTACACCTTC	CASRPGQDYGYTF
TRBV7-8	TRBJ1-3	-	-	TGTGCCAGCAGCTTAATAGAGGCTGGAAACACCATATATTTT	CASSLIEAGNTIYF
TRBV28	TRBJ1-2	-	few	TGTGCCAGCAGTTTCAGGATCAATGGCTACACCTTC	CASSFRINGYTF
TRBV6-5	TRBJ1-1	-	few	TGTGCCAGCAGCTCCTTTCGGGGAAGGGCTGAAGCTTTCTTT	CASSSFRGRAEAFF
TRBV5-1	TRBJ1-2	TRBD1	few	TGCGCCAGCAGCCGGGACAGGGGGACCTATGGCTACACCTTC	CASSRDRGTYGYTF
TRBV27	TRBJ1-6	TRBD1	-	TGTGCCAGTCGATGGGCAGGGGGCGGTTCACCCCTCCACTTT	CASRWAGGGSPLHF
TRBV6-4	TRBJ2-1	TRBD2	-	TGTGCCAGCTCCGACGGCGGGGGGGCTAATGAGCAGTTCTTC	CASSDGGGANEQFF
TRBV9	TRBJ2-3	TRBD2	-	TGTGCCAGCAGCATCCGGACTAGCGGGGCGGTAGATACGCAGTATTTT	CASSIRTSGAVDTQYF
TRBV27	TRBJ1-5	TRBD1	-	TGTGCCAGCAGTCCACAGGGGAGAGATCAGCCCCAGCATTTT	CASSPQGRDQPQHF
TRBV7-2	TRBJ2-7	TRBD2	once	TGTGCCAGCAGCATCGCGGGGGGGACCTACGAGCAGTACTTC	CASSIAGGTYEQYF
TRBV28	TRBJ2-1	-	few	TGTGCCAGCAGTTTAACCGGCTCCTACAATGAGCAGTTCTTC	CASSLTGSYNEQFF
TRBV5-6	TRBJ1-5	-	-	TGTGCCAGCAGCTTGGCGGCGGCTGCGAGCAATCAGCCCCAGCATTTT	CASSLAAAASNQPQHF
TRBV29-1	TRBJ2-3	-	-	TGCAGCGTCAAGCGTTCAACAGATACGCAGTATTTT	CSVKRSTDTQYF
TRBV18	TRBJ2-3	-	-	TGTGCCAGCTCACCAGAGTTGGCAGATACGCAGTATTTT	CASSPELADTQYF
TRBV9	TRBJ2-5	-	few	TGTGCCAGCAGCCGGGGGATACAAGAGACCCAGTACTTC	CASSRGIQETQYF
TRBV5-4	TRBJ2-5	-	-	TGTGCCAGCAGACGTAGCCCCGACAGACAAGAGACCCAGTACTTC	CASRRSPDRQETQYF
TRBV5-4	TRBJ2-7	TRBD2	many	TGTGCCAGCAGCAAGGGACTAGCGGGAGACGAGCAGTACTTC	CASSKGLAGDEQYF
TRBV19	TRBJ2-1	TRBD1	-	TGTGCCAGTAGTCCGGCAGGGGGCGATGAGCAGTTCTTC	CASSPAGGDEQFF
TRBV7-2	TRBJ2-6	TRBD1	-	TGTGCCAGCAGCTTAGGGGGACAGTGGATGTCTGGGGCCAACGTCCTGACTTTC	CASSLGGQWMSGANVLTF
TRBV11-2	TRBJ1-1	-	few	TGTGCCAGCAGCGCGCCAGTGGGGAGCGGAAACACTGAAGCTTTCTTT	CASSAPVGSGNTEAFF
TRBV5-5	TRBJ1-5	-	few	TGTGCCAGCAGCCCCTCCCCCCAGACAGGAGATCAGCCCCAGCATTTT	CASSPSPQTGDQPQHF
TRBV30	TRBJ1-2	TRBD1	-	TGTGCCTGGTACAGGGGGTCGGGCTATGGCTACACCTTC	CAWYRGSGYGYTF
TRBV2	TRBJ1-2	-	-	TGTGCCAGCAGTGAGAACCCAGGCTCGGGAGGGGGCTACACCTTC	CASSENPGSGGGYTF
TRBV6-1	TRBJ1-4	-	-	TGTGCCAGCAGTCCCAGGGCTAGGGAAAAACTGTTTTTT	CASSPRAREKLFF
TRBV7-2	TRBJ1-2	TRBD1	once	TGTGCCAGCAGCCCTGGGACAGAGTATGGCTACACCTTC	CASSPGTEYGYTF
TRBV13	TRBJ2-7	TRBD1	-	TGTGCCAGCAGCTTAGAGGGGGCCGGGGACGAGCAGTACTTC	CASSLEGAGDEQYF
TRBV6-6	TRBJ2-7	-	-	TGTGCCAGCAGTTCGGACAGCTCCTACGAGCAGTACTTC	CASSSDSSYEQYF
TRBV7-2	TRBJ1-5	-	-	TGTGCCAGCAGCACCTATTCCAATCAGCCCCAGCATTTT	CASSTYSNQPQHF
TRBV19	TRBJ1-2	TRBD1	-	TGTGCCAGTAGTTGGACAGGGGGCGGCTACACCTTC	CASSWTGGGYTF
TRBV30	TRBJ2-2	-	-	TGTGCCTGGAGGGTCGGGAGGGGGCAAACCGGGGAGCTGTTTTTT	CAWRVGRGQTGELFF
TRBV7-3	TRBJ1-1	-	-	TGTGCCAGCAGCCGTGGACACCCCACTGAAGCTTTCTTT	CASSRGHPTEAFF
TRBV19	TRBJ2-7	-	-	TGTGCCAGTAGTATAGCAGCGGAGAACTCCTACGAGCAGTACTTC	CASSIAAENSYEQYF
TRBV4-3	TRBJ1-4	TRBD1	few	TGCGCCAGCAGCCAAGAAGCCCAGGGGGGTGATGAAAAACTGTTTTTT	CASSQEAQGGDEKLFF
TRBV5-8	TRBJ1-2	-	-	TGTGCCAGCAGCTTGGTAAACTATGGCTACACCTTC	CASSLVNYGYTF
TRBV4-1	TRBJ1-3	-	-	TGCGCCAGCAGCCAAGATCCCAGGGAAGCTGGAAACACCATATATTTT	CASSQDPREAGNTIYF
TRBV5-1	TRBJ1-1	TRBD1	few	TGCGCCAGCAGCTTGCCGACAGGGGGCACTGAAGCTTTCTTT	CASSLPTGGTEAFF
TRBV7-6	TRBJ2-7	TRBD1	-	TGTGCCAGCAGCATGGGACAGGCCCGCTACGAGCAGTACTTC	CASSMGQARYEQYF
TRBV7-8	TRBJ2-7	TRBD2	-	TGTGCCAGCAGCTTAGGGGTTAGCGGGGGGGCTGGGCAGTACTTC	CASSLGVSGGAGQYF
TRBV29-1	TRBJ2-7	TRBD2	-	TGCAGCGTTGAAGGGACTAGCGAAAACGAGCAGTACTTC	CSVEGTSENEQYF
TRBV7-2	TRBJ2-2	TRBD1	-	TGTGCCAGCAGCTTAGCTCCCGGGACAGGAGCCGGGGAGCTGTTTTTT	CASSLAPGTGAGELFF
TRBV2	TRBJ1-2	-	-	TGTGCCAGCACCCCGACAGGAAAGTATGGCTACACCTTC	CASTPTGKYGYTF
TRBV6-6	TRBJ2-3	-	-	TGTGCCAGCAGCCTAAGGGACTACAGGGGGACAGATACGCAGTATTTT	CASSLRDYRGTDTQYF